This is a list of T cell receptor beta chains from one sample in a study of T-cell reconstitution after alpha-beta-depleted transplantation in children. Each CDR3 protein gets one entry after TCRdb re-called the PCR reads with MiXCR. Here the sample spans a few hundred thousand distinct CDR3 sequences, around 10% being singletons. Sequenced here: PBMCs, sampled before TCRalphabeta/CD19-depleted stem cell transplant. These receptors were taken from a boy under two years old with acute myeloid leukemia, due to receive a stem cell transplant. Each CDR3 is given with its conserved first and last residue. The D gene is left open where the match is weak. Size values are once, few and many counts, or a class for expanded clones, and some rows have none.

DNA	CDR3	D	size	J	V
TGTGCCAGCAGCTTAGGTATAGACGCCTACAATGAGCAGTTCTTC	CASSLGIDAYNEQFF	-	many	TRBJ2-1	TRBV7-8
TGTGCCAGCAGCTTGGAGGGATGGAGAGAGACCCAGTACTTC	CASSLEGWRETQYF	-	few	TRBJ2-5	TRBV5-5
TGTGCCAGCACCAGGACAGGGGGCTTGCATGGCTACACCTTC	CASTRTGGLHGYTF	TRBD1	many	TRBJ1-2	TRBV12-3/TRBV12-4
TGCGCCAGCAGCCGGACCTTCGGACAGCCCTACGAGCAGTACTTC	CASSRTFGQPYEQYF	-	many	TRBJ2-7	TRBV5-1
TGCAGTGCGTTGAGGGGATCCTACAATGAGCAGTTCTTC	CSALRGSYNEQFF	-	many	TRBJ2-1	TRBV20-1
TGTGCCAGCAGTTTAACGGCAGGGACTGAAGCTTTCTTT	CASSLTAGTEAFF	-	many	TRBJ1-1	TRBV12-3/TRBV12-4
TGCAGCGTTCGACAGGGGGAGAGGGATCAGCCCCAGCATTTT	CSVRQGERDQPQHF	TRBD1	few	TRBJ1-5	TRBV29-1
TGTGCCAGCAGTTACGGCAACTCTGGAAACACCATATATTTT	CASSYGNSGNTIYF	-	many	TRBJ1-3	TRBV6-5
TGTGCCAGCAGTCGAATAACAGGGAGCTATGGCTACACCTTC	CASSRITGSYGYTF	-	-	TRBJ1-2	TRBV6-1
TGCAGTGCTAGTTCGACATGGACGGGAAACACCATATATTTT	CSASSTWTGNTIYF	-	many	TRBJ1-3	TRBV20-1
TGCGCCAGCAGCTTCATGGACAGCCTGAACACTGAAGCTTTCTTT	CASSFMDSLNTEAFF	-	many	TRBJ1-1	TRBV5-1
TGTGCCAGCAGCCAAGATCCAGGCACCGGGGCCCAGTACTTC	CASSQDPGTGAQYF	-	many	TRBJ2-5	TRBV4-2
TGTGCCAGCAGCCCCCTAGGGGGAGGGCCAGATACGCAGTATTTT	CASSPLGGGPDTQYF	-	many	TRBJ2-3	TRBV11-3
TGTGCCAGCAGTTTTTGGTTCGGACTAGCGGGGAACTACGAGCAGTACTTC	CASSFWFGLAGNYEQYF	TRBD2	many	TRBJ2-7	TRBV12-3/TRBV12-4
TGTGCCAGCAGCCAAGTGCTTAACAGGGGGATAACCTACCAGCAGTACTTC	CASSQVLNRGITYQQYF	TRBD1	many	TRBJ2-7	TRBV4-2
TGTGCCAGCAGCAGAGACCCGGGAGTAGGATACGAGCAGTACTTC	CASSRDPGVGYEQYF	-	many	TRBJ2-7	TRBV11-1
TGTGCCAGCAGTTACTCATCCGGTGAGGAGCCCCAGCATTTT	CASSYSSGEEPQHF	-	-	TRBJ1-5	TRBV6-2/TRBV6-3
TGTGCCAGCAGGAAGACAGCGGAGGGCCGCACAGATACGCAGTATTTT	CASRKTAEGRTDTQYF	-	many	TRBJ2-3	TRBV6-1
TGTGCCAGCAGTACTCAACAGGGGGCGCGAACTGAAGCTTTCTTT	CASSTQQGARTEAFF	TRBD1	many	TRBJ1-1	TRBV28
TGTGCCAGCAGCTTAGTATGGGAACCTGAAAAACTGTTTTTT	CASSLVWEPEKLFF	-	-	TRBJ1-4	TRBV11-2
TGTGCCAGCAGCTTAGAAGTCAGCCTAGACGAGCAGTACTTC	CASSLEVSLDEQYF	-	many	TRBJ2-7	TRBV7-2
TGCGCCAGCAGTCAATCTTCCGTCACGGGCGAGCAGTACTTC	CASSQSSVTGEQYF	-	once	TRBJ2-7	TRBV23-1
TGTGCCAGCACTAAAACAGGGTGGGACACCGGGGAGCTGTTTTTT	CASTKTGWDTGELFF	-	many	TRBJ2-2	TRBV2
TGTGCCAGCAGTTCCCCACTAGCGGGGGGGCATGAGACCCAGTACTTC	CASSSPLAGGHETQYF	TRBD2	many	TRBJ2-5	TRBV27
TGTGCCAGCAGCTTGGGTGAGAGGTCTTCCTACGAGCAGTACTTC	CASSLGERSSYEQYF	-	-	TRBJ2-7	TRBV7-9
TGCGCCAGCAGCCAAGATCGAGGGCGGCCTTACAGGGAGCAGTTCTTC	CASSQDRGRPYREQFF	-	-	TRBJ2-1	TRBV4-3
TGTGCCAGCAGTTTGGGGACAGGGCTGTTGCTAGCGGGGAACACCGGGGAGCTGTTTTTT	CASSLGTGLLLAGNTGELFF	-	many	TRBJ2-2	TRBV12-3/TRBV12-4
TGTGCCAGCAGTTTAGCCCTAGAAAAGCAGTTCTTC	CASSLALEKQFF	-	many	TRBJ2-1	TRBV12-3/TRBV12-4
TGTGCCAGTGGGGGGGGAGGAGGGAGCACAGATACGCAGTATTTT	CASGGGGGSTDTQYF	TRBD2	-	TRBJ2-3	TRBV19
TGTGCCAGTAGTATGCCCCCTAGCACAGATACGCAGTATTTT	CASSMPPSTDTQYF	-	many	TRBJ2-3	TRBV19
TGTGCCAGCAGCTTGGGCCCCCCCCTTGGCAATCAGCCCCAGCATTTT	CASSLGPPLGNQPQHF	-	many	TRBJ1-5	TRBV5-5
TGCAGCGTTGAAACCCTAAGGCCTAGCGGGAGCAATGAGCAGTTCTTC	CSVETLRPSGSNEQFF	TRBD2	-	TRBJ2-1	TRBV29-1
TGCAGTGCTTACCCCGGGACAGGGTTCACAGATACGCAGTATTTT	CSAYPGTGFTDTQYF	TRBD1	many	TRBJ2-3	TRBV20-1
TGTGCCAGCAGGTTAGCGGGAGGCCAAGAGACCCAGTACTTC	CASRLAGGQETQYF	TRBD2	many	TRBJ2-5	TRBV5-4
TGTGCCAGTAGTACAGAGCACTGGGCCGGGGAGCTGTTTTTT	CASSTEHWAGELFF	-	few	TRBJ2-2	TRBV19
TGTGCCAGCAGCTTATCCCAGGGGGGAACCTACAATGAGCAGTTCTTC	CASSLSQGGTYNEQFF	-	few	TRBJ2-1	TRBV11-2
TGTGCCAGCAGTTTTAGGGACAGGGGGCTTCACGAGCAGTACTTC	CASSFRDRGLHEQYF	TRBD1	many	TRBJ2-7	TRBV28
TGTGCCAGCAGCCAACTAGCTTACAATGAGCAGTTCTTC	CASSQLAYNEQFF	-	many	TRBJ2-1	TRBV6-2/TRBV6-3
TGCAGTGCTACCCGGGGGACCCCTATGGGCACAGATACGCAGTATTTT	CSATRGTPMGTDTQYF	-	many	TRBJ2-3	TRBV20-1
TGCGCCAGCAGCATCAGGGTAGTGGAGACCCAGTACTTC	CASSIRVVETQYF	-	many	TRBJ2-5	TRBV5-1
TGTGCCAGCAGGGTATTAGGGACAGGGGGCGAGCAGTACTTC	CASRVLGTGGEQYF	TRBD1	-	TRBJ2-7	TRBV5-4
TGTGCCAGCAGCGTGGACGTCTCTGGGGCCAACGTCCTGACTTTC	CASSVDVSGANVLTF	-	-	TRBJ2-6	TRBV5-6
TGCGCCAGCAGCTCGCAGGGGGCGGACACTGAAGCTTTCTTT	CASSSQGADTEAFF	TRBD1	many	TRBJ1-1	TRBV5-1
TGTGCCAGCAGCTTCGGGGGGGCACGCGGCAATCAGCCCCAGCATTTT	CASSFGGARGNQPQHF	-	many	TRBJ1-5	TRBV7-2
TGCAGCGTTGAAGGGCAGGGTGGGACACCCGAGCAGTACTTC	CSVEGQGGTPEQYF	-	many	TRBJ2-7	TRBV29-1
TGCGCCAGCAGCCCAGCCCCCTACGAGCAGTACTTC	CASSPAPYEQYF	-	many	TRBJ2-7	TRBV5-1
TGCGCCAGCAGCTCGGGGGGTAGCACTGAAGCTTTCTTT	CASSSGGSTEAFF	-	many	TRBJ1-1	TRBV5-1
TGCGCCAGCAGCCTATCCCCGAGACAGGGGAATAATTCACCCCTCCACTTT	CASSLSPRQGNNSPLHF	TRBD1	few	TRBJ1-6	TRBV5-1
TGTGCCAGCAGTGAGGGTTTGGCAGGGGGTTTGATGAACACTGAAGCTTTCTTT	CASSEGLAGGLMNTEAFF	TRBD1	many	TRBJ1-1	TRBV6-1
TGCGCCAGCAACGGGGGGGCCGGCGGGCGGCTTACCGAGACCCAGTACTTC	CASNGGAGGRLTETQYF	TRBD2	-	TRBJ2-5	TRBV5-1
TGCAGTGCCCGTCTAGCGGGGGCGGTGACCGGGGATCTGTTTTTT	CSARLAGAVTGDLFF	TRBD2	-	TRBJ2-2	TRBV20-1
TGTGCCAGCAGTACCAGGACAGGTTTTACCGGTTACCAAGAGACCCAGTACTTC	CASSTRTGFTGYQETQYF	TRBD1	many	TRBJ2-5	TRBV25-1
TGTGCCAGCAGCTTGGGACAGGAAACGCAGCCCCAGCATTTT	CASSLGQETQPQHF	-	many	TRBJ1-5	TRBV5-6